This T cell receptor (beta chain) comes out of a study of blood T cell repertoires in COVID-19. Study context: COVID-19 samples from acute and convalescent phases originated in the United States, Italy and Spain.

Under the authors' procedure: Estimates of nucleated cell counts were drawn from the amplification of reference gene primers. TCRdb keeps only in-frame clones here, not all; method: immunoSEQ multiplex PCR. V and J calls and clone size are copied from that table; D and trimming were computed from the DNA. This sample carries under 200,000 clones, approximately 83% of them seen once, and the ten largest clones take around 9.9%. CDR1 is SGHTA and CDR2 is FQGNSA in the germline V gene. The CDR3 length is 12 residues. The V and J ends lost 5 bases and 8 bases respectively, with 12 bases between them. V is TRBV7-2 and J is TRBJ1-2, with unresolved D. The sequencing sample was made of peripheral blood. This TCR came from a man between 65 and 85 years old with active or convalescent COVID-19. In DNA, the CDR3 is TGTGCCAGCAGCCCCGAGCTCCGGGGCTACACCTTC. Protein product: CASSPELRGYTF.